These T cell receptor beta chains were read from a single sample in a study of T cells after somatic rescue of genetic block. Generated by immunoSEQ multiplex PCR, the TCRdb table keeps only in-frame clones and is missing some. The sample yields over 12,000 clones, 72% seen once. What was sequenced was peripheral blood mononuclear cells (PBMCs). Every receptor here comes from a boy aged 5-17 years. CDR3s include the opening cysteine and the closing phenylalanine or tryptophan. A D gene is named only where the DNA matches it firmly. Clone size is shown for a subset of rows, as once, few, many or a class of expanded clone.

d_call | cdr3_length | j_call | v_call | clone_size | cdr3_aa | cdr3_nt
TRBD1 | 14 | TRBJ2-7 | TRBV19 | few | CASSFRGPNYEQYF | TGTGCCAGTAGCTTCAGGGGGCCCAACTACGAGCAGTACTTC
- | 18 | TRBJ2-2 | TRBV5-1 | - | CASSLARDDRSNTGELFF | TGCGCCAGCAGCTTGGCCAGGGATGACAGGTCGAACACCGGGGAGCTGTTTTTT
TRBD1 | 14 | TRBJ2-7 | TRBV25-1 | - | CASSPTGGNYEQYF | TGTGCCAGCAGCCCAACAGGGGGGAACTACGAGCAGTACTTC
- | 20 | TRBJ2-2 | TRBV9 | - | CASSVRVHKQGRVSAGELFF | TGTGCCAGCAGCGTACGAGTACATAAGCAGGGAAGGGTAAGTGCCGGGGAGCTGTTTTTT
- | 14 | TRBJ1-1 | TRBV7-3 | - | CASSSGLSNTEAFF | TGTGCCAGCAGCTCGGGCCTTTCCAACACTGAAGCTTTCTTT
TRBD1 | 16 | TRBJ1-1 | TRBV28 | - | CASSLTGPAGNTEAFF | TGTGCCAGCAGTTTGACAGGGCCCGCGGGGAACACTGAAGCTTTCTTT
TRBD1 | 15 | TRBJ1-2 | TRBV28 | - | CASSPGGRGRYGYTF | TGTGCCAGCAGTCCAGGGGGCAGGGGCCGCTATGGCTACACCTTC
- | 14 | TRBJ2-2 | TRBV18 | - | CASSRWTYTGELFF | TGTGCCAGCTCACGCTGGACCTACACCGGGGAGCTGTTTTTT
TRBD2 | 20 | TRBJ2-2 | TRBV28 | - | CASSFPGLAGGFANTGELFF | TGTGCCAGCAGTTTCCCTGGACTAGCGGGGGGATTCGCGAACACCGGGGAGCTGTTTTTT
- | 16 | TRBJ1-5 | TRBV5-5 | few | CASSLRGDGSNQPQHF | TGTGCCAGCAGCTTGCGAGGGGATGGGAGCAATCAGCCCCAGCATTTT
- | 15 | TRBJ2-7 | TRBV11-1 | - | CASSLSGALANEQYF | TGTGCCAGCAGCTTGTCGGGGGCGCTTGCCAACGAGCAGTACTTC
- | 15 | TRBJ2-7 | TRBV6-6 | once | CASTHSGDLSYEQYF | TGTGCCAGCACCCATTCAGGGGACCTATCCTACGAGCAGTACTTC
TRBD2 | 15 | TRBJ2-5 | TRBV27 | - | CASSLRGLAGREQYF | TGTGCCAGCAGCCTCCGGGGACTAGCGGGACGTGAGCAGTACTTC
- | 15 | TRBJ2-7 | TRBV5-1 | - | CASSKTPGHLYEQYF | TGCGCCAGCAGCAAAACACCGGGACACCTCTACGAGCAGTACTTC
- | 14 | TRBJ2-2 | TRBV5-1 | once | CASSLESITGELFF | TGCGCCAGCAGCTTGGAAAGCATAACCGGGGAGCTGTTTTTT
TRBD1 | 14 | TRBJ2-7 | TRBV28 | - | CASRGDRVSYEQYF | TGTGCCAGCAGGGGGGACAGGGTCTCCTACGAGCAGTACTTC
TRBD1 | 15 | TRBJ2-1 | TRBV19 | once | CASSNDRGPYNEQFF | TGTGCCAGTAGCAACGACAGGGGGCCCTACAATGAGCAGTTCTTC